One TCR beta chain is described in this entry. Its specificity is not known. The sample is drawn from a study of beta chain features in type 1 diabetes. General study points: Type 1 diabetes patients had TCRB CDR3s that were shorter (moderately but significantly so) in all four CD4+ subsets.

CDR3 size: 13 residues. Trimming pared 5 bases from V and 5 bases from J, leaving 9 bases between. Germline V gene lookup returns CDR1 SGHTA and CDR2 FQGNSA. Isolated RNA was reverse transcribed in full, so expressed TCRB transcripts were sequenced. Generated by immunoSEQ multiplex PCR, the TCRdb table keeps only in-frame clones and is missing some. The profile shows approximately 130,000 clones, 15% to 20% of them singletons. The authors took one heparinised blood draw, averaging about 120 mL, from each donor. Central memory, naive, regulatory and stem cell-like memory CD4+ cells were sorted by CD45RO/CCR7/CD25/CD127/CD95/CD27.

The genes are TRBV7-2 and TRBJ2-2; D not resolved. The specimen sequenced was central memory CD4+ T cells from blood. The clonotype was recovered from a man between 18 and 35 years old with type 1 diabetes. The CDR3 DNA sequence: TGTGCCAGCAGCCCCACGATAACCGGGGAGCTGTTTTTT. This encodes CASSPTITGELFF. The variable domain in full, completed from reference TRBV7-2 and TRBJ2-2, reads GAGVSQSPSNKVTEKGKDVELRCDPISGHTALYWYRQSLGQGLEFLIYFQGNSAPDKSGLPSDRFSAERTGGSVSTLTIQRTQQEDSAVYLCASSPTITGELFFGEGSRLTVL.